The present T cell receptor beta chain was sequenced within a study of T-cell memory formation after mild COVID-19. Turning to the study itself: Largely, the TCR clusters proved donor specific.

Employing constant-segment primers, 5'RACE generated TCR alpha and TCR beta cDNA libraries bearing sample barcodes and UMIs. TCRdb analysed the 5' RACE reads with MiXCR anew, one entry per CDR3 protein. This sample has 530,000 or so distinct CDR3 sequences, with roughly 17% found just once. The V gene's germline CDR1 is MNHNS and CDR2 SASEGT. Trimming removed 2 bases from V and 0 bases from J, with 11 bases in between. The CDR3 totals 17 residues. Study findings and constraints: Some SARS-CoV-2-responding clones were already detected in memory before infection. CD8+ contracting clones occupied EMRA, while CD4+ ones occupied mainly CM and EM.

Turning to this clonotype: Its antigen is not known.

Material: PBMCs or a T cell subset sorted from them (not recorded which). V and J are TRBV6-1 and TRBJ2-6; D possibly corresponds to TRBD1 (5 bases). The receptor comes from an adult woman who had mild COVID-19 (a few samples of this study predate the infection). Cell type and time point are not known. The CDR3 is CASSEKGVSSGANVLTF. In nucleotides, the CDR3 is TGTGCCAGCAGTGAAAAAGGGGTGAGCTCTGGGGCCAACGTCCTGACTTTC.